The subject of this entry is one T cell receptor (beta chain). The data stem from a study of blood T cell repertoires in COVID-19. Study background: Acute-phase and convalescent COVID-19 samples originated in the United States, Italy and Spain. Sources were T cells, B-cell-depleted T cells, or PBMCs; the material itself was cDNA or gDNA.

The data were produced by immunoSEQ multiplex PCR, yet TCRdb's version contains in-frame clones alone and is incomplete. The table shows 200,000 to 250,000 clones, with 80% to 85% occurring only once. The CDR3 extends over 13 amino acids. The ends lost 5 bases at V and 5 bases at J; junction bases unmatched: 2. In germline, CDR1 is MDHEN, CDR2 SYDVKM. Donors were grouped by their self-reported clinical history. What the recovered Cohort 3 donors had was two negative PCRs, clearance, or symptom resolution. The V and J genes are TRBV28 and TRBJ1-5, with 8 bases fitting TRBD1. The TCR comes from a woman in her forties who had recovered from COVID-19. The sample consisted of PBMCs or T cells enriched from blood (not recorded which). The CDR3 spells CASSADRDQPQHF. The CDR3 nucleotides are TGTGCCAGCAGTGCGGACAGGGATCAGCCCCAGCATTTT.